These 4 T cell receptor beta chains were sequenced from one sample in a study of identical twins. MiXCR, run by TCRdb on the 5' RACE reads, gives a single entry per CDR3 protein. This sample yields around 220,000 distinct CDR3 sequences, of which about 14% are seen a single time; around 8.3% belongs to the top ten. Sequenced material: memory (CD45RO+) T cells sorted from blood. Receptors originate from a woman younger than 30 in good health.

The chain has TRBV5-1 and TRBJ2-7; tentatively, D is TRBD2 (6 bases). Germline loops: CDR1 SGHRS, CDR2 YFSETQ. There are 13 residues in the CDR3. V lost 7 bases to trimming and J lost 2 bases, with 13 bases between them. In nucleotides, the CDR3 is TGCGCCAGCGGCGAACCTAGCGCCTACGAGCAGTACTTC. This encodes CASGEPSAYEQYF.

The J gene is TRBJ2-3, the V gene TRBV7-2; TRBD1 agrees at 7 bases. Germline V CDR1 and CDR2: SGHTA, FQGNSA. The CDR3 loop spans 16 amino acids. Trimming cost V 4 bases and J 0 bases; bases outside gene matches: 7. CDR3 residues: CASSWTPGQSTDTQYF. The CDR3 nucleotides read TGTGCCAGCAGCTGGACTCCGGGACAGAGCACAGATACGCAGTATTTT.

The genes are TRBV7-9 and TRBJ2-1; perhaps TRBD1 as D (6 bases). V lost 5 bases and J 0 bases, leaving 11 bases between the germline ends. CDR1 and CDR2 (germline): SEHNR, FQNEAQ (reference sequence). The CDR3 loop spans 15 amino acids. The CDR3 DNA is TGTGCCAGCAGCACCACAGGGAGCTCCTACAATGAGCAGTTCTTC. Its protein is CASSTTGSSYNEQFF. The complete variable domain, with remaining parts taken from reference TRBV7-9 and TRBJ2-1, reads DTGVSQNPRHKITKRGQNVTFRCDPISEHNRLYWYRQTLGQGPEFLTYFQNEAQLEKSRLLSDRFSAERPKGSFSTLEIQRTEQGDSAMYLCASSTTGSSYNEQFFGPGTRLTVL.

There are a few counts of this clonotype. J is TRBJ2-2 and V is TRBV5-1; D is possibly TRBD2 (5 bases). The V end was cut by 0 bases, the J end by 7 bases, with 16 bases between. Per the germline V gene, CDR1 is SGHRS and CDR2 is YFSETQ. This CDR3 region has 16 residues. The CDR3 protein is CASSLDRERGFGELFF. The DNA of the CDR3 is TGCGCCAGCAGCTTGGATAGGGAGAGAGGATTCGGGGAGCTGTTTTTT.